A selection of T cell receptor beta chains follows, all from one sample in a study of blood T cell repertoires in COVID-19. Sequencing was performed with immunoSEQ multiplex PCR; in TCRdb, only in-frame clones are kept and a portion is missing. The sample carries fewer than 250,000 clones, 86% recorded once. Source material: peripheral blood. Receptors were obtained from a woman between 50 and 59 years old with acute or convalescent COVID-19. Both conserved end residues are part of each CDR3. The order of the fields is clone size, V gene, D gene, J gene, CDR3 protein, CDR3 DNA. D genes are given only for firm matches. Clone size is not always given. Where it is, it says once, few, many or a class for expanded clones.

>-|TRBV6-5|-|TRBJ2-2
CASRTGYTGELFF
TGTGCCAGCAGAACAGGGTACACCGGGGAGCTGTTTTTT
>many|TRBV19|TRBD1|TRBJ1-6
CASSLKTGQRNSPLHF
TGTGCCAGTAGTCTGAAGACGGGACAGCGTAATTCACCCCTCCACTTT
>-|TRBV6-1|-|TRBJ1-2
CASSETGIYGYTF
TGTGCCAGCAGTGAAACAGGAATCTATGGCTACACCTTC
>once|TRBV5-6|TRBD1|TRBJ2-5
CASSTLTAGGTETQYF
TGTGCCAGCAGCACCCTGACGGCAGGGGGCACGGAGACCCAGTACTTC
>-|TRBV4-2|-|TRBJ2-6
CASSQDPGAGANVLTF
TGTGCCAGCAGCCAAGATCCGGGAGCTGGGGCCAACGTCCTGACTTTC
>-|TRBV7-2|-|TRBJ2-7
CASSLARGTATAQYF
TGTGCCAGCAGCTTAGCCCGGGGGACAGCCACGGCCCAGTACTTC
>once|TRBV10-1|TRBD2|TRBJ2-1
CASSPGTSGGNEQFF
TGCGCCAGCAGCCCCGGGACTAGCGGTGGCAATGAGCAGTTCTTC
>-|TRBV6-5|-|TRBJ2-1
CASSPRGLAGEQFF
TGTGCCAGCAGTCCGAGGGGGCTCGCGGGGGAGCAGTTCTTC
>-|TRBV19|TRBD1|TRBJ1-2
CASSIQGGVRSLGGYTF
TGTGCCAGTAGTATTCAGGGGGGCGTAAGGTCCTTGGGTGGCTACACCTTC
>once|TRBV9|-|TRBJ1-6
CASSVAQKSSYNSPLHF
TGTGCCAGCAGCGTAGCGCAAAAGAGCTCCTATAATTCACCCCTCCACTTT
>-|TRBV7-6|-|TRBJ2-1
CASSLNPGDSYNEQFF
TGTGCCAGCAGCTTAAACCCGGGTGACTCCTACAATGAGCAGTTCTTC
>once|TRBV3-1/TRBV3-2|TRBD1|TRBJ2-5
CASSQVQGTQETQYF
TGTGCCAGCAGCCAAGTACAGGGGACCCAAGAGACCCAGTACTTC
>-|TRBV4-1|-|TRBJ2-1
CASSQSPSGSYNEQFF
TGCGCCAGCAGCCAGTCCCCCTCGGGATCCTACAATGAGCAGTTCTTC
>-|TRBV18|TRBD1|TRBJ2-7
CASSPLGQGPSEQYF
TGTGCCAGCTCACCACTGGGACAGGGGCCAAGCGAGCAGTACTTC
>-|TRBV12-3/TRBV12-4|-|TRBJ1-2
CASSFNGPYGYTF
TGTGCCAGCAGTTTCAACGGTCCCTATGGCTACACCTTC
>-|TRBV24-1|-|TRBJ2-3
CATGGQTDTQYF
TGTGCCACCGGAGGACAGACAGATACGCAGTATTTT
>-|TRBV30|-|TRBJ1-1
CAWSGAGAYNTEAFF
TGTGCCTGGAGTGGGGCAGGGGCTTACAACACTGAAGCTTTCTTT
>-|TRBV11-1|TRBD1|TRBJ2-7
CASSPDRAYRSYEQYF
TGTGCCAGCAGCCCCGACAGGGCGTACCGCTCCTACGAGCAGTACTTC
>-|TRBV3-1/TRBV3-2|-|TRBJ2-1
CASSLNRDYGEQFF
TGTGCCAGCAGCCTCAACAGGGACTATGGTGAGCAGTTCTTC
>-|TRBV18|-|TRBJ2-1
CASSPTSRNEQFF
TGTGCCAGCTCCCCCACTAGTCGGAATGAGCAGTTCTTC